One T cell receptor beta chain is described in this entry. Antigen unknown. This CDR3 has 15 residues. The germline gives CDR1 KGHSH, CDR2 LQKENI. The V end lost 3 bases, the J end lost 0 bases, and 9 bases lay between the germline ends. This entry is derived from a study of T cell repertoires in cytomegalovirus infection. Study-level background: It was recently identified HLA-C-restricted and well-studied HLA-B-restricted CMV epitopes that the study used. Indications came from public TCR beta signatures; they pointed to CMV infection and to a matching HLA type. Study conclusions and caveats: What dominated the ex vivo response were HLA-C-restricted CMV-specific TCR beta clonotypes. CMV carriers with the relevant HLA were identified by cumulative public TCR beta family frequency.

From the reads, TCRdb called clonotypes with MiXCR, one entry per CDR3 protein. The sample contains roughly 350,000 distinct CDR3 sequences, about 34% of which appear only once. This material consisted of cultured PBMCs, taken from culture after CMV antigen stimulation. This sequence was found in a human donor in good health (CMV status not recorded). Some clones in this sample may be carry-over from other donors' samples. This rearrangement joins TRBV18 to TRBJ1-3; D uncertain. Here the CDR3 DNA reads TGTGCCAGCTCACCCGCGTACGGCTCTGGAAACACCATATATTTT. Its translation: CASSPAYGSGNTIYF.